One and the same sample provided the 17 T cell receptor beta chains below, sequenced in a study of shared clonotypes between healthy human individuals. Only CD45RO-negative cells positively selected for CCR7 counted as naive CD8 cells, so terminally differentiated effector memory CD45RA+ cells were excluded. Profiled with immunoSEQ multiplex PCR; TCRdb holds only in-frame clones, not every one. The sample has 2 million or so clones, approximately 95% seen once; the top ten hold about 1.1%. Sample: naive CD8+ T cells sorted from blood. The receptors come from a man younger than 35 in good health.

CDR3 sequence: CASSLKGAGNQPQHF. The CDR3 region has the DNA TGTGCCAGCAGTTTGAAGGGGGCTGGCAATCAGCCCCAGCATTTT. The V gene is TRBV28, the J gene TRBJ1-5; 7 nucleotides line up with TRBD1. The V segment lost 3 bases and the J segment 2 bases; nucleotides outside the gene matches: 4. The CDR3 consists of 15 residues. CDR1 and CDR2 from the germline V gene are MDHEN and SYDVKM.

The chain recombines TRBV14 with TRBJ2-5, with TRBD1 as a possible D gene (6 bases). This CDR3 is built from 14 residues. V was pared by 3 bases and J by 3 bases, with 11 bases between. Germline V CDR1 and CDR2: SGHDN, FVKESK. CDR3 nucleotide sequence: TGTGCCAGCAGCCAGGAGAGGGGGAAAGAGACCCAGTACTTC. It yields the protein CASSQERGKETQYF.

This chain uses TRBV15 with TRBJ2-1, with D unresolved. The CDR3 is 14 residues long. Trimming removed 0 bases from V and 4 bases from J, with 7 bases in between. Germline V gene data show CDR1 as LNHNV and CDR2 as YYDKDF (reference sequence). The CDR3 DNA reads TGTGCCACCAGCAGAGATTTGAATTACAATGAGCAGTTCTTC. As protein: CATSRDLNYNEQFF.

As to this clone: Other DNA sequences in the same sample also yield this CDR3. The gene calls are TRBV30 and TRBJ2-3; the D call may be TRBD1 or TRBD2 (5 bases each). This CDR3 region has 13 residues. Germline lookup yields CDR1 GTSNPN and CDR2 SVGIG (reference sequence). Trimming cost V 0 bases and J 6 bases, with 10 bases left between them. As DNA, the CDR3 is TGTGCCTGGAGTGTAACGGGGACGGATACGCAGTATTTT. This encodes CAWSVTGTDTQYF.

V usage is TRBV14 and J usage is TRBJ1-4; D not certain. Germline-derived CDR1 and CDR2 are SGHDN and FVKESK. Trimming took 4 bases from V and 0 from J, leaving 6 bases between them. The length of the CDR3 is 14 residues. The chain's CDR3 is CASSPYATNEKLFF. Here the CDR3 DNA reads TGTGCCAGCAGCCCCTATGCAACTAATGAAAAACTGTTTTTT.

The chain joins TRBV9 to TRBJ2-1, with D perhaps matching TRBD1 or TRBD2 (5 bases each). The CDR3 is 13 residues long. The germline gives CDR1 SGDLS, CDR2 YYNGEE. V was cut by 3 bases and J by 12 bases, with 16 bases left in between. The DNA of the CDR3 is TGTGCCAGCAGCGGCTCCGGGGCTTGGGCGCAGTTCTTC. Translating it yields CASSGSGAWAQFF. The variable domain in full, completed from reference TRBV9 and TRBJ2-1, reads DSGVTQTPKHLITATGQRVTLRCSPRSGDLSVYWYQQSLDQGLQFLIQYYNGEERAKGNILERFSAQQFPDLHSELNLSSLELGDSALYFCASSGSGAWAQFFGPGTRLTVL.

The chain couples TRBV16 to TRBJ2-7; 7 bases map to TRBD1. The germline CDR1 and CDR2 sequences are KGHSY and FQNENV. This CDR3 is 13 amino acids long. Germline trimming cut 2 bases from V and 6 bases from J; bases unmatched to any gene: 4. CDR3 DNA sequence: TGTGCCAGCAGCCAAGCAGGGGGAAGCGAGCAGTACTTC. This codes for CASSQAGGSEQYF.

This clone has a single count. The chain combines TRBV28 with TRBJ2-3; D is uncertain. V was trimmed by 3 bases and J by 2 bases, leaving 12 bases between them. Germline CDR1 and CDR2: MDHEN and SYDVKM. This CDR3 comprises 15 residues. DNA of the CDR3: TGTGCCAGCAGTTTGGCAGTTTCCCCCACAGATACGCAGTATTTT. It specifies CASSLAVSPTDTQYF.

This chain uses TRBV9 with TRBJ2-5; tentative D call: TRBD1 (6 bases). Germline V CDR1 and CDR2: SGDLS, YYNGEE. CDR3 size: 16 residues. The V end lost 1 base, the J end lost 0 bases, and 13 bases lay between the germline ends. The CDR3 loop reads CASSVSGHSYQETQYF. The CDR3 bases are TGTGCCAGCAGCGTATCGGGACACTCGTACCAAGAGACCCAGTACTTC.

This sequence joins TRBV29-1 and TRBJ2-7; TRBD1 is a possible D gene (6 bases). Germline V gene sequence: CDR1 SQVTM, CDR2 ANQGSEA. The CDR3 consists of 12 residues. Trimming removed 6 bases from V and 1 base from J, with 10 bases in between. The CDR3, as DNA: TGCAGCGTCCGGGACACGTCCTACGAGCAGTACTTC. Its protein product is CSVRDTSYEQYF.

This clone was observed a single time. The J gene is TRBJ2-1, the V gene TRBV11-2; D not resolved. CDR3 length: 16 residues. Germline V gene lookup returns CDR1 SGHAT and CDR2 FQNNGV. V lost 0 bases and J 5 bases, leaving 14 bases between the germline ends. The CDR3 DNA is TGTGCCAGCAGCTTAGAACACTGGGAAGCGAACAATGAGCAGTTCTTC. It yields the protein CASSLEHWEANNEQFF.

The rearrangement joins TRBV7-9 to TRBJ1-4; 11 positions agree with TRBD1. Germline lookup yields CDR1 SEHNR and CDR2 FQNEAQ (reference sequence). This CDR3 spans 19 amino acids. The V segment lost 4 bases and the J segment 1 base; nucleotides outside the gene matches: 11. The CDR3 here is CASSSSPGTGGVTNEKLFF. DNA of the CDR3: TGTGCCAGCAGCTCCTCACCAGGGACAGGGGGAGTAACTAATGAAAAACTGTTTTTT.

Comment on this clone: The sample contains more than one DNA sequence encoding this CDR3. The chain links TRBV28 to TRBJ2-7, with D possibly called TRBD1 or TRBD2 (7 bases each). CDR3 length equals 14 residues. Trimming removed 6 bases at V and 4 bases at J, with 16 bases between. The germline gives CDR1 MDHEN, CDR2 SYDVKM. The CDR3 DNA follows: TGTGCCAGCAGCCTTCAGGGGGGGAGGTACGAGCAGTACTTC. Encoded protein: CASSLQGGRYEQYF.

The genes are TRBV28 and TRBJ1-4, with 9 bases fitting TRBD1. V shed 1 base, J shed 8 bases, and the junction held 8 bases outside the gene matches. Germline loops: CDR1 MDHEN, CDR2 SYDVKM. The CDR3 length is 16 residues. CDR3: CASSLFPRGQGEKLFF. As DNA, the CDR3 is TGTGCCAGCAGTTTATTCCCTCGGGGACAGGGAGAAAAACTGTTTTTT.

This clone was recorded a few times. V gene TRBV6-1 combines with J gene TRBJ1-4, with D tentatively TRBD1 (5 bases). Germline V gene lookup returns CDR1 MNHNS and CDR2 SASEGT. The CDR3 contains 10 residues. Trimming left V 6 bases short and J 10 bases short, with 6 bases between. CDR3 sequence reads: CASRGTKLFF. CDR3 sequence (DNA): TGTGCCAGCAGAGGGACAAAACTGTTTTTT.

The chain employs TRBV4-1 and TRBJ1-2; no definite D call. Germline-derived CDR1 and CDR2 are MGHRA and YSYEKL. V lost 1 base to trimming and J lost 0 bases, with 6 bases between them. This CDR3 has 14 amino acids. The CDR3 DNA sequence: TGCGCCAGCAGCCAAGGCGGGTCTAACTATGGCTACACCTTC. It codes for CASSQGGSNYGYTF.

Of note for this clone: The junction and the germline gene differ at one end; a read error may be behind it. V gene TRBV7-9 combines with J gene TRBJ2-7; D may be TRBD2 (7 bases). This CDR3 region has 15 residues. The germline CDR1 and CDR2 sequences are SEHNR and FQNEAQ (reference sequence). The CDR3 bases are TGTGCCAGCAGCTTAGGGTCGGGGGGCTCCGACGAGCAGTACTTC. Translating it yields CASSLGSGGSDEQYF.